This TCR beta chain derives from a study of blood T cell repertoires in COVID-19. Original processing notes: Amplification of reference gene primers was used by the study to estimate nucleated cell counts. TCRdb keeps only in-frame clones here, not all; method: immunoSEQ multiplex PCR. That table furnishes V, J and clone size, whereas the DNA furnished D and trimming. This sample carries around 200,000 clones, roughly nine tenths of them seen once, and the ten largest clones take more than 20%. In germline, CDR1 is SGHNT, CDR2 YYREEE (reference sequence). Trimming took 4 bases from V and 2 from J, leaving 22 bases between them. This CDR3 is 18 amino acids long.

The chain has TRBV5-4 and TRBJ2-1, with D perhaps TRBD2 (5 bases). The material sequenced was peripheral blood. This receptor was obtained from a man between 65 and 85 years old with active or convalescent COVID-19. CDR3 bases: TGTGCCAGCAGCCCACTGGGGAGCGGTGACATAGCCTACAATGAGCAGTTCTTC. It codes for CASSPLGSGDIAYNEQFF.